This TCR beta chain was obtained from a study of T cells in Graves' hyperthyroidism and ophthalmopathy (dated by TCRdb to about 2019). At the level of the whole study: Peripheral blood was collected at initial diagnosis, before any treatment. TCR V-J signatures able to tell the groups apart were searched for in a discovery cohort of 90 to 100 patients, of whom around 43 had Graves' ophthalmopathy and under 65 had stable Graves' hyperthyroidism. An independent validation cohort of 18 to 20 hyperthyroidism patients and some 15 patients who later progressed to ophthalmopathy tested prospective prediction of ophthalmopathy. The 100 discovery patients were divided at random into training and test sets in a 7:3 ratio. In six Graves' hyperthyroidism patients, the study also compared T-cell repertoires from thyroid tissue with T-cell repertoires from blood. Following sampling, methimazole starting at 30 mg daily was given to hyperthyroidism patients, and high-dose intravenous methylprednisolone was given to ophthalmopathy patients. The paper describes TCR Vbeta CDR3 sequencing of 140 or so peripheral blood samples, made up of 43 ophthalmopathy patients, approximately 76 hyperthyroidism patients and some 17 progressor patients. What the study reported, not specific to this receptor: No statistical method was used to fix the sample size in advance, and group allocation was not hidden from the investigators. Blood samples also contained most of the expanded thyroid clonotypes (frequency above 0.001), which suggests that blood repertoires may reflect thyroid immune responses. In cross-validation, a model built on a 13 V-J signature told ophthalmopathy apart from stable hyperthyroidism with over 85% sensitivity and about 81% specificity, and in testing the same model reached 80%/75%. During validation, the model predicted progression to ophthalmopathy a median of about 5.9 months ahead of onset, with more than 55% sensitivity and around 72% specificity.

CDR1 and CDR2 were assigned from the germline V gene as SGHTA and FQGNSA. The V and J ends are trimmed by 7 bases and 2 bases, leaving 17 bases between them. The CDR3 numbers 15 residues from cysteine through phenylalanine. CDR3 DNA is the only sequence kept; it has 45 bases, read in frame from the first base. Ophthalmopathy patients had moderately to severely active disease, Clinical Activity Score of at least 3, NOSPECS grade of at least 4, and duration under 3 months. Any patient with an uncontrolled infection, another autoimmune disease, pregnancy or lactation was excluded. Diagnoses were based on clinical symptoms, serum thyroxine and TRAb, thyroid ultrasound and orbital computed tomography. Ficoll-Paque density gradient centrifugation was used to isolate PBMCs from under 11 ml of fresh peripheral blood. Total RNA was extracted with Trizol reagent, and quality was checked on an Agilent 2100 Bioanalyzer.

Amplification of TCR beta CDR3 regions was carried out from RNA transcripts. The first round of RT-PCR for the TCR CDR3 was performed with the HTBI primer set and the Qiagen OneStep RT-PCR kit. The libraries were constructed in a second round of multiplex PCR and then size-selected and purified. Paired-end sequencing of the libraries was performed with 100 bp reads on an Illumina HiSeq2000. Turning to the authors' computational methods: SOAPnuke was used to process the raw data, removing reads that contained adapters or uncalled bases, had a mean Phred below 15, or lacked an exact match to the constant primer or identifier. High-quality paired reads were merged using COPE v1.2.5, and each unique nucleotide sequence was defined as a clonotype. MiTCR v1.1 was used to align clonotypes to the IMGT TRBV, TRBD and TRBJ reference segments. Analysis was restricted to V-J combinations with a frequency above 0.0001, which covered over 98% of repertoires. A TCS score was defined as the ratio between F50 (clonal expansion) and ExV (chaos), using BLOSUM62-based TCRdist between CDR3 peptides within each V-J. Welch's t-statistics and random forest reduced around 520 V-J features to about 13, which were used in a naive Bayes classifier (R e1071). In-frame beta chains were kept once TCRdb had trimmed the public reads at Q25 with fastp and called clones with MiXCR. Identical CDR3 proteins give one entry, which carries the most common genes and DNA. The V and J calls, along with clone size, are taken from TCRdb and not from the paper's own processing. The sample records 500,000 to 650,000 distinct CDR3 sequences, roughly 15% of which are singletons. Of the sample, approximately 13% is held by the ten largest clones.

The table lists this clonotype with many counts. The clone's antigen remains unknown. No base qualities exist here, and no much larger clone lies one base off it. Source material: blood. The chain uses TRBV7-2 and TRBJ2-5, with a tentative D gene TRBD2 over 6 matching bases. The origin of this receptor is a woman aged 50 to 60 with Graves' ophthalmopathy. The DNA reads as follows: TGTGCCAGCATTTACAACCCGGGACTGCAAGAGACCCAGTACTTC. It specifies CASIYNPGLQETQYF.